Below are 20 T cell receptor beta chains sequenced from a single sample in a study of blood T cell repertoires in COVID-19 (TCRdb year 2020). Library preparation employed the immunoSEQ multiplex PCR assay. TCRdb obtained this table from immuneACCESS and retained in-frame rearrangements with V and J assigned. These tables miss some clones; where compared with another copy, unresolved V genes account for less than half of the shortfall, and the remainder is unexplained. Within this sample are more than 45,000 clones, with approximately 91% of them counted one time only. Approximately 9.2% of the sample belongs to the ten largest clones. The source material was peripheral blood. The receptor source for this set is a woman in her 70s with active COVID-19.

The V and J genes are TRBV5-6 and TRBJ2-7; D might be TRBD2 (5 bases). V was shortened by 4 bases and J by 7 bases, with 24 bases between the two germline ends. The CDR3 has 16 residues. Per the germline V gene, CDR1 is SGHDT and CDR2 is YYEEEE. CDR3 residues: CASSRLAVGPGYEQYF. The CDR3 coding sequence is TGTGCCAGCAGCCGGCTAGCCGTCGGCCCGGGTTATGAGCAGTACTTC.

V gene TRBV7-2 combines with J gene TRBJ2-1; 8 bases line up with TRBD2. CDR1 is SGHTA, CDR2 FQGNSA, per germline. This CDR3 is built from 13 residues. V lost 5 bases and J lost 7; bases outside the gene matches: 4. DNA of the CDR3: TGTGCCAGCAGCATACGGGAGGGTAATGAGCAGTTCTTC. Translated: CASSIREGNEQFF.

The CDR3: CASSIRTSGSQTDTQYF. In DNA, the CDR3 is TGTGCCAGCAGTATTCGTACTAGCGGGAGTCAAACAGATACGCAGTATTTT. This sequence joins TRBV28 and TRBJ2-3; TRBD2 aligns across 11 bases. The CDR3 sequence is 17 residues long. V trimming: 5 bases; J trimming: 3 bases; junction bases outside the gene matches: 10. The germline CDR1 and CDR2 sequences are MDHEN and SYDVKM.

J is TRBJ1-1 and V is TRBV19; D perhaps matches TRBD1 (5 bases). V lost 5 bases, J lost 10 bases, and 11 bases lay in between. Per germline, CDR1 LNHDA and CDR2 SQIVND (reference sequence). The CDR3 sequence is 11 residues long. The CDR3 DNA follows: TGTGCCAGTAGTGTCAGGGAAGGAGCTTTCTTT. Protein: CASSVREGAFF.

The rearrangement joins TRBV28 to TRBJ1-2, with TRBD1 matching 9 bases. V lost 6 bases and J lost 7; bases outside the gene matches: 9. In germline, CDR1 is MDHEN, CDR2 SYDVKM. The CDR3 is 14 amino acids. As DNA, the CDR3 is TGTGCCAGCAGCACAGGGGGCAGGATGGGTGGCTACACCTTC. Translation: CASSTGGRMGGYTF.

The chain has TRBV24-1 and TRBJ2-3, with D hard to call. The CDR3 is 11 residues long. The germline V gene has CDR1 KGHDR and CDR2 SFDVKD. With 5 bases removed from V and 6 bases from J, the gap between germline ends came to 5 bases. CDR3 loop: CATSGADTQYF. The CDR3 DNA reads as TGTGCCACCAGTGGGGCGGATACGCAGTATTTT.

This chain links TRBV19 with TRBJ2-7; 11 bases agree with TRBD1. Germline V CDR1 and CDR2: LNHDA, SQIVND (reference sequence). J was trimmed by 3 bases and V by 7 bases; bases with no gene match: 8. The CDR3 sequence is 15 residues long. The CDR3 sequence is CASKPGQGGFYEQYF. CDR3 sequence (DNA): TGTGCCAGTAAGCCGGGACAGGGGGGTTTCTACGAGCAGTACTTC.

This chain uses TRBV6-5 with TRBJ1-3; 7 bases are shared with TRBD1. After removal of 8 bases from V and 8 bases from J, the junction contained 9 bases not matched to a gene. CDR3 size: 13 residues. Germline V gene data show CDR1 as MNHEY and CDR2 as SVGAGI. CDR3 DNA sequence: TGTGCCAGCCAGGGGGGAGGACTGGACACCATATATTTT. It encodes CASQGGGLDTIYF.

V is TRBV7-9 and J is TRBJ1-1; 9 nucleotides line up with TRBD1. Germline trimming cut 4 bases from V and 5 bases from J; bases unmatched to any gene: 8. The length of the CDR3 is 15 residues. From germline, CDR1 is SEHNR and CDR2 FQNEAQ (reference sequence). DNA of the CDR3: TGTGCCAGCAGCTACCCGGGACAGGGTCTGACTGAAGCTTTCTTT. It translates to CASSYPGQGLTEAFF.

The chain is built from TRBV5-1 and TRBJ2-2; 8 positions match TRBD1. The CDR3 is 18 amino acids. The germline gives CDR1 SGHRS, CDR2 YFSETQ. J gave up 4 bases and V 1 base, and 12 bases lay outside the gene matches. CDR3 DNA sequence: TGCGCCAGCAGCTTGACACCTTCAGGGGGCTTGGGCACCGGGGAGCTGTTTTTT. Translating gives CASSLTPSGGLGTGELFF.

The chain has TRBV30 and TRBJ2-1, with D tentatively TRBD1 (5 bases). The V and J ends lost 2 bases and 15 bases respectively, with 26 bases between them. Germline V gene lookup returns CDR1 GTSNPN and CDR2 SVGIG (reference sequence). The CDR3 is 15 amino acids. The CDR3 sequence is CAWSQPAELWGLAFF. The CDR3 DNA sequence: TGTGCCTGGAGTCAACCGGCTGAATTGTGGGGCCTCGCGTTCTTC.

The V and J genes are TRBV11-2 and TRBJ1-1; D is uncertain. V lost 0 bases to trimming and J lost 5 bases, with 10 bases between them. This CDR3 is built from 14 residues. CDR1 is SGHAT, CDR2 FQNNGV, per germline. The chain's CDR3 is CASSLDPGSTEAFF. The CDR3 nucleotides read TGTGCCAGCAGCTTAGATCCTGGTAGTACTGAAGCTTTCTTT.

V gene TRBV11-2 combines with J gene TRBJ2-1; 9 nucleotides match TRBD1. V lost 3 bases to trimming and J lost 4 bases; unmatched junction nucleotides: 1. This CDR3 is built from 14 residues. The germline gives CDR1 SGHAT, CDR2 FQNNGV. The CDR3 coding sequence is TGTGCCAGCAGCTTGGGGACAGGGTACAATGAGCAGTTCTTC. It yields the protein CASSLGTGYNEQFF.

The sample holds a few counts of this clone. The chain recombines TRBV7-9 with TRBJ2-7; 9 bases map to TRBD1. The CDR3 has 15 amino acids. J lost 3 bases, V lost 1 base, and 4 bases had no gene match. Germline CDR1 is SEHNR and CDR2 is FQNEAQ (reference sequence). DNA for the CDR3: TGTGCCAGCAGCTTAGGGGACAGGGTCGTCTACGAGCAGTACTTC. It specifies CASSLGDRVVYEQYF.

This clone was counted only a few times. The chain is built from TRBV9 and TRBJ1-6; D unresolved. The V end was cut by 5 bases, the J end by 7 bases, with 7 bases between. CDR1 is SGDLS, CDR2 YYNGEE, per germline. The CDR3 runs 12 residues. The CDR3 bases are TGTGCCAGCAGGTCAGCGAATTCACCCCTCCACTTT. Translating gives CASRSANSPLHF.

This rearrangement joins TRBV25-1 to TRBJ1-2; 8 nucleotides align to TRBD1. This CDR3 is 13 amino acids long. V trimming: 6 bases; J trimming: 2 bases; junction bases outside the gene matches: 2. CDR1 and CDR2 (germline): MGHDK, SYGVNS. In nucleotides, the CDR3 is TGTGCCAGCAGAGGACAGGGAAACTATGGCTACACCTTC. This gives the protein CASRGQGNYGYTF.

The J gene is TRBJ1-1, the V gene TRBV28; D unresolved. Germline CDR1 reads MDHEN; CDR2 reads SYDVKM. The CDR3 loop spans 12 amino acids. V lost 3 bases and J 5 bases, leaving 7 bases between the germline ends. The CDR3 spells CASSFVITEAFF. CDR3 DNA sequence: TGTGCCAGCAGTTTTGTAATTACTGAAGCTTTCTTT. The full variable domain, completed using reference TRBV28 and TRBJ1-1, is DVKVTQSSRYLVKRTGEKVFLECVQDMDHENMFWYRQDPGLGLRLIYFSYDVKMKEKGDIPEGYSVSREKKERFSLILESASTNQTSMYLCASSFVITEAFFGQGTRLTVV.

V gene TRBV5-4 combines with J gene TRBJ2-1; no definite D call. Trimming shortened V by 0 bases and J by 9 bases, and 10 bases separated the two germline ends. The CDR3 covers 13 residues. In germline, CDR1 is SGHNT, CDR2 YYREEE (reference sequence). In DNA, the CDR3 is TGTGCCAGCAGCTTGGATGCGGAGCTTGAGCAGTTCTTC. Its protein is CASSLDAELEQFF.

The gene calls are TRBV3-1 (or the pseudogene TRBV3-2) and TRBJ1-3; D remains ambiguous. This CDR3 is built from 14 residues. Per germline, CDR1 LGHDT and CDR2 YNNKEL (reference sequence). The V end lost 5 bases, the J end lost 0 bases, and 8 bases lay between the germline ends. The CDR3 DNA reads as TGTGCCAGCAGCGAGCAATTCTCTGGAAACACCATATATTTT. This gives the protein CASSEQFSGNTIYF.

CDR3 nucleotides: TGTGCCAGCAGCCCCCCTCGGGAGGGGGCGGTGGGTGAGCCCCAGCATTTT. Residues: CASSPPREGAVGEPQHF. The chain is built from TRBV7-8 and TRBJ1-5; TRBD1 aligns across 7 bases. In germline, CDR1 is SGHVS, CDR2 FQNEAQ. The CDR3 is 17 residues long. J gave up 8 bases and V 5 bases, and 18 bases lay outside the gene matches.